The sequence of this T cell receptor beta chain was determined in a study of PD-1 blockade in classical Hodgkin lymphoma. Study details: A 3 mg/kg intravenous dose of nivolumab was received by patients every 2 weeks. Study-wide results and limits: Diversity similar to that of newly diagnosed patients was seen at baseline in complete responders.

Exposure to brentuximab vedotin varied, and each patient had relapsed following autologous stem cell transplantation. Only a few counts were recorded for this clone. Antigen: not known. CDR1 and CDR2 (germline): SGHDN, FVKESK. CDR3 length: 14 residues. V was trimmed by 1 base and J by 12 bases, leaving 18 bases between them. TCRdb keeps only in-frame clones here, not all; method: immunoSEQ multiplex PCR. The data hold around 45,000 clones, with approximately 79% observed a single time. This clonotype was sampled from a human donor with classical Hodgkin lymphoma. The source material was peripheral blood mononuclear cells (PBMCs), sampled before the second cycle of nivolumab. The chain couples TRBV14 to TRBJ1-1; the D is unclear. CDR3 coding DNA: TGTGCCAGCAGCCAAGTCCTGGCTGAATGGCGGCCTTTCTTT. It encodes CASSQVLAEWRPFF.